The source of this TCR beta chain is a study of CD8+CD57+ T cells in acquired aplastic anemia. Study summary: 3.2 ug was the average amount of DNA from sorted CD4+ and CD8+ cells.

Genomic DNA constituted the template upon which TCR beta VDJ and CDR3 profiling was performed. MiXCR was run by TCRdb on the reads, yielding one entry per CDR3 protein. The sample includes roughly 240,000 distinct CDR3 sequences, around 46% of them seen just once. There are 13 residues in the CDR3. The ends lost 10 bases at V and 4 bases at J; junction bases unmatched: 9. Germline-derived CDR1 and CDR2 are MNHEY and SVGEGT. Study-level points and caveats: Overlapping CD8+ CDR3 repertoires of patients and controls contained around 31 shared sequences.

This clonotype was counted many times. Its antigen is unidentified. Those patients picked for sequencing had displayed CD8+CD57+ cell expansion on flow cytometry. Patients had not yet gotten any therapy when their blood was taken for sampling. This receptor was identified in a human donor with aplastic anemia. The J gene is TRBJ2-7, the V gene TRBV6-2 or TRBV6-3; 8 nucleotides match TRBD2. Sequencing used sorted CD4+, CD8+, or CD8+CD57+ T cells (not recorded which) from PBMCs. The CDR3 protein is CATAGGASYEQYF. The CDR3 DNA follows: TGTGCCACAGCCGGGGGGGCGAGTTACGAGCAGTACTTC.